The 32 T cell receptor beta chains presented below share a single source sample, sequenced in a study of blood T cell repertoires in COVID-19. Profiling relied on immunoSEQ multiplex PCR, and the TCRdb table lists in-frame clones only, not all of them. The sample includes about 89,000 clones, 72% of them seen just once. The sample comprised peripheral blood. All receptors come from a woman of 80 years or more with acute or convalescent COVID-19.

This clone was detected ten times or more. This sequence joins TRBV2 and TRBJ1-2, with 10 bases identical to TRBD1. Germline V gene sequence: CDR1 SNHLY, CDR2 FYNNEI. Trimming at V came to 0 bases and at J to 4 bases, leaving 5 bases not matched to a gene. The CDR3 covers 16 residues. The CDR3 bases are TGTGCCAGCAGTGAAGCGGGGACAGGGGAGATCTATGGCTACACCTTC. It codes for CASSEAGTGEIYGYTF.

The CDR3 region has the DNA TGCAGCGGGAGAGGGACAGGGGCGTCCTACGAGCAGTACTTC. Translation gives CSGRGTGASYEQYF. The chain combines TRBV29-1 with TRBJ2-7, with TRBD1 matching over 10 bases. CDR3 length equals 14 residues. V shed 7 bases, J shed 1 base, and the junction held 7 bases outside the gene matches. CDR1 is SQVTM and CDR2 is ANQGSEA in the germline V gene.

CDR3 coding DNA: TGTGCCAGCAGCCAAGAATGGAGCTCTGGAAACACCATATATTTT. Translating gives CASSQEWSSGNTIYF. The V gene is TRBV14, the J gene TRBJ1-3, with D unclear. The CDR3 spans 15 residues. Trimming pared 0 bases from V and 0 bases from J, leaving 6 bases between. The germline CDR1 and CDR2 sequences are SGHDN and FVKESK.

This clone was picked up a small number of times. The rearrangement joins TRBV7-2 to TRBJ2-7; D gene uncertain. Deletions cut 1 base from V and 4 bases from J, with 14 bases between. Looked up from germline, CDR1 is SGHTA and CDR2 is FQGNSA. The CDR3 sequence is 15 residues long. The CDR3 region is CASSLVEVTGYEQYF. Written as DNA, the CDR3 is TGTGCCAGCAGCTTAGTTGAGGTGACCGGTTACGAGCAGTACTTC.

This chain joins TRBV4-2 and TRBJ2-7, with TRBD1 matching over 8 bases. J gave up 2 bases and V 4 bases, and 7 bases lay outside the gene matches. This CDR3 spans 15 amino acids. Germline loops: CDR1 LGHNA, CDR2 YNFKEQ. CDR3 protein: CASSRTRTGPYEQYF. The CDR3 region has the DNA TGTGCCAGCAGCCGAACAAGGACAGGGCCCTACGAGCAGTACTTC.

This clone came up many times. CDR3 nucleotide sequence: TGTGCCACCAGCAGAGATATGGGGAGCTACGAGCAGTACTTC. It codes for CATSRDMGSYEQYF. The gene calls are TRBV15 and TRBJ2-7, with a possible D match to TRBD2 (5 bases). This CDR3 region has 14 residues. Trimming took off 0 bases at V and 3 bases at J, with 9 bases between the two ends. Germline values: CDR1 LNHNV, CDR2 YYDKDF (reference sequence).

At least ten counts were recorded for this clone. Here the CDR3 DNA reads TGCGCCAGCAGCTCAAGCAGGGAAAACTATGGCTACACCTTC. This sequence encodes CASSSSRENYGYTF. The rearrangement links TRBV5-1 to TRBJ1-2, with a weak D call TRBD1 (5 bases). V gave up 3 bases and J gave up 2 bases, with 11 bases separating them. CDR1 SGHRS and CDR2 YFSETQ come from the germline V gene. The CDR3 runs to 14 residues.

The sample holds one count of this clone. In DNA, the CDR3 is TGTGCCAGCAGCCCAGGGGGCGGTGACTATGGCTACACCTTC. Its protein is CASSPGGGDYGYTF. V gene TRBV7-3 combines with J gene TRBJ1-2; 8 bases align to TRBD1. This CDR3 has 14 amino acids. J gave up 3 bases and V 5 bases, and 5 bases lay outside the gene matches. Germline V gives CDR1 SGHTA, CDR2 FQGTGA.

This chain uses TRBV28 with TRBJ2-2, with 9 bases fitting TRBD1. CDR3 size: 19 residues. V lost 4 bases to trimming and J lost 4 bases; unmatched junction nucleotides: 16. The germline V gene has CDR1 MDHEN and CDR2 SYDVKM. The CDR3 bases are TGTGCCAGCAGTTCACCCTTCAACAGGGGGCGATTAGGCACCGGGGAGCTGTTTTTT. It yields the protein CASSSPFNRGRLGTGELFF.

The chain employs TRBV7-9 and TRBJ2-1, with D maybe TRBD1 (6 bases). Between the trimmed V and J ends, which lost 7 bases and 10 bases, there was a span of 26 bases. Germline loops: CDR1 SEHNR, CDR2 FQNEAQ (reference sequence). The CDR3 covers 16 residues. The CDR3, as DNA: TGTGCCAGCACCAAAAGTGGTGGGGGCACCCCAAACGAGCAGTTCTTC. It encodes CASTKSGGGTPNEQFF.

This clone occurred many times. The chain is built from TRBV19 and TRBJ1-5; possible D gene TRBD1, 5 bases. V dropped 8 bases and J dropped 3 bases, with 14 bases sitting between them. Germline-derived CDR1 and CDR2 are LNHDA and SQIVND (reference sequence). This CDR3 contains 14 residues. The CDR3, as DNA: TGTGCCAGTGCCGGGACTGGATACAATCAGCCCCAGCATTTT. This gives the protein CASAGTGYNQPQHF.

This clone has a single count. This chain joins TRBV5-4 and TRBJ2-3; 7 bases line up with TRBD1. CDR3 size: 15 residues. V was pared by 0 bases and J by 1 base, with 2 bases of the junction left unmatched. Germline CDR1 and CDR2: SGHNT and YYREEE (reference sequence). The CDR3 DNA sequence: TGTGCCAGCAGCTTGGGACAGGGCGGCACAGATACGCAGTATTTT. Amino acids: CASSLGQGGTDTQYF.

CDR3 in DNA: TGTGCCAGCAGCTTGATATCTCAAGAGACCCAGTACTTC. It specifies CASSLISQETQYF. The chain joins TRBV5-4 to TRBJ2-5; D is unclear. Trimming removed 1 base at V and 2 bases at J, with 6 bases between. In germline, CDR1 is SGHNT, CDR2 YYREEE (reference sequence). This CDR3 spans 13 amino acids.

This clone occurred many times. V and J are TRBV5-1 and TRBJ2-5, with 10 bases fitting TRBD1. The length of the CDR3 is 15 residues. V lost 2 bases and J lost 3; bases outside the gene matches: 4. The germline CDR1 and CDR2 sequences are SGHRS and YFSETQ. The CDR3 here is CASSFSGTGEETQYF. The CDR3 DNA sequence: TGCGCCAGCAGCTTCTCCGGGACAGGGGAAGAGACCCAGTACTTC.

V gene TRBV7-9 combines with J gene TRBJ1-2; a weak D match, TRBD1 (6 bases). Trimming removed 4 bases at V and 1 base at J, with 10 bases between. The CDR3 is made up of 14 amino acids. Germline V CDR1 and CDR2: SEHNR, FQNEAQ (reference sequence). Written as DNA, the CDR3 is TGTGCCAGCAGCTCACAACAGGGTAACTATGGCTACACCTTC. It translates to CASSSQQGNYGYTF.

CDR3 sequence (DNA): TGCAGCGTTGAAGGGGCCTCTAATGAAAAACTGTTTTTT. Encoded protein: CSVEGASNEKLFF. This rearrangement joins TRBV29-1 to TRBJ1-4; D unclear. In germline, CDR1 is SQVTM, CDR2 ANQGSEA. This CDR3 has 13 residues. Deletions cut 1 base from V and 3 bases from J, with 6 bases between.

This rearrangement joins TRBV7-2 to TRBJ1-2; 8 bases are shared with TRBD1. This CDR3 has 15 amino acids. With 5 bases clipped from V and 4 bases from J, the junction kept 9 bases outside the gene matches. Per the germline V gene, CDR1 is SGHTA and CDR2 is FQGNSA. The CDR3 DNA follows: TGTGCCAGCAGCGCCGGGACAGGTGAACTCTATGGCTACACCTTC. Its protein product is CASSAGTGELYGYTF.

This clone was recorded only once. The V gene is TRBV15, the J gene TRBJ2-3, with TRBD1 matching 9 bases. The V gene end was trimmed by 3 bases and the J gene end by 8 bases; junction bases not matched to a gene: 9. Germline values: CDR1 LNHNV, CDR2 YYDKDF (reference sequence). The CDR3 sequence is 15 residues long. The CDR3 nucleotides are TGTGCCACCAGCAGGGGGGGGACAGGGTATGGTACGCAGTATTTT. It codes for CATSRGGTGYGTQYF.

The chain uses TRBV4-3 and TRBJ2-1; 7 bases match TRBD1. The CDR3 totals 15 residues. Germline loops: CDR1 LGHNA, CDR2 YSLEER. V trimming: 1 base; J trimming: 6 bases; junction bases outside the gene matches: 6. The CDR3 DNA reads TGCGCCAGCAGCCAAGCCGCTCGACAGGGCAATGAGCAGTTCTTC. As protein: CASSQAARQGNEQFF.

The chain recombines TRBV19 with TRBJ1-2; 7 bases align to TRBD1. Germline CDR1 is LNHDA and CDR2 is SQIVND (reference sequence). The CDR3 length is 15 residues. Germline trimming cut 3 bases from V and 6 bases from J; bases unmatched to any gene: 10. The CDR3 sequence is CASSIIDRVLNGYTF. The CDR3 coding sequence is TGTGCCAGTAGTATTATCGACAGGGTCCTTAATGGCTACACCTTC.

This chain connects TRBV6-5 to TRBJ1-2, with D perhaps matching TRBD1 (6 bases). In germline, CDR1 is MNHEY, CDR2 SVGAGI. Between the trimmed V and J ends, which lost 5 bases and 5 bases, there was a span of 15 bases. This CDR3 contains 14 residues. This CDR3 is CASSTGSAGYGYTF. The DNA for the CDR3 is TGTGCCAGCAGTACAGGGTCGGCTGGTTATGGCTACACCTTC.

The chain couples TRBV7-2 to TRBJ2-7; 10 nucleotides align to TRBD2. The V and J ends lost 5 bases and 3 bases, in that order; junction bases with no gene match: 7. This CDR3 is built from 15 residues. Germline CDR1 and CDR2: SGHTA and FQGNSA. CDR3 bases: TGTGCCAGCAGCCCAAAACTAGCGGGGAACTACGAGCAGTACTTC. Encoded protein: CASSPKLAGNYEQYF.

This sequence joins TRBV10-3 and TRBJ1-1; TRBD1 might be the D (6 bases). Trimming cost V 3 bases and J 3 bases, with 11 bases left between them. CDR3 length: 14 residues. Germline V CDR1 and CDR2: ENHRY, SYGVKD. CDR3: CAISDSRGDTEAFF. CDR3 in DNA: TGTGCCATCAGTGATAGCAGGGGAGACACTGAAGCTTTCTTT.

The gene calls are TRBV7-8 and TRBJ1-3; the D gene is possibly TRBD1 (5 bases). From germline, CDR1 is SGHVS and CDR2 FQNEAQ. Between the trimmed V and J ends, which lost 2 bases and 1 base, there was a span of 12 bases. The CDR3 spans 16 residues. The CDR3 here is CASSLRSGASGNTIYF. CDR3 nucleotides: TGTGCCAGCAGCTTACGCTCTGGGGCATCTGGAAACACCATATATTTT. Full variable domain (missing parts from reference TRBV7-8 and TRBJ1-3): GAGVSQSPRYKVAKRGQDVALRCDPISGHVSLFWYQQALGQGPEFLTYFQNEAQLDKSGLPSDRFFAERPEGSVSTLKIQRTQQEDSAVYLCASSLRSGASGNTIYFGEGSWLTVV.

This chain uses TRBV19 with TRBJ1-4; 8 bases are shared with TRBD1. Trimming at V came to 8 bases and at J to 6 bases, leaving 5 bases not matched to a gene. Per germline, CDR1 LNHDA and CDR2 SQIVND (reference sequence). CDR3 size: 13 residues. The CDR3 DNA reads TGTGCCAGTCACCGGGACAGGCATGAAAAACTGTTTTTT. Its translation is CASHRDRHEKLFF.

This chain uses TRBV23-1 with TRBJ2-4; D perhaps matches TRBD1 (6 bases). TRBV23-1 is identified as an open reading frame with a role that is uncertain. CDR3 size: 15 residues. The ends were cut back, 0 bases at V and 8 bases at J, with 14 bases in the middle. Here the CDR3 DNA reads TGCGCCAGCAGTCAATCGTTGGAAACAGGGCACATTCAGTACTTC. Its translation: CASSQSLETGHIQYF.

The chain is built from TRBV11-2 and TRBJ1-6, with 10 bases aligning to TRBD1. V was pared by 5 bases and J by 5 bases, with 3 bases of the junction left unmatched. This CDR3 is built from 15 residues. Germline CDR1 and CDR2: SGHAT and FQNNGV. CDR3 bases: TGTGCCAGCAGCCAAGGGACAGGGGATAATTCACCCCTCCACTTT. Translated: CASSQGTGDNSPLHF.

This chain connects TRBV19 to TRBJ1-5; D is uncertain. Germline lookup yields CDR1 LNHDA and CDR2 SQIVND (reference sequence). The length of the CDR3 is 16 residues. V shed 5 bases and J shed 0 bases, with 14 bases lying between them. The CDR3 sequence: CASSSPTGYSNQPQHF. The CDR3 coding sequence is TGTGCCAGTAGTTCCCCGACGGGATATAGCAATCAGCCCCAGCATTTT.

The CDR3 nucleotides read TGCGCCAGCAGCCAAGACCCCCATACAGGGATTGAAGCTTTCTTT. It codes for CASSQDPHTGIEAFF. The chain has TRBV4-3 and TRBJ1-1, with a tentative D call TRBD1 (6 bases). The CDR3 consists of 15 residues. The V end lost 0 bases, the J end lost 7 bases, and 15 bases lay between the germline ends. CDR1 and CDR2 (germline): LGHNA, YSLEER.

This chain joins TRBV18 and TRBJ1-2, with 10 bases fitting TRBD1. V trimming: 2 bases; J trimming: 2 bases; junction bases outside the gene matches: 5. The CDR3 loop spans 16 amino acids. Germline CDR1 reads KGHSH; CDR2 reads LQKENI. This CDR3 is CASSPMGQGTNYGYTF. CDR3 coding DNA: TGTGCCAGCTCACCAATGGGACAGGGGACCAACTATGGCTACACCTTC.

In this sample, this clone turned up once. This sequence joins TRBV18 and TRBJ2-5, with TRBD2 identical over 9 bases. This CDR3 region has 16 residues. Germline CDR1 KGHSH, CDR2 LQKENI. V lost 3 bases, J lost 2 bases, and 7 bases stayed unmatched. The chain's CDR3 is CASSPVAGVNQETQYF. CDR3 sequence (DNA): TGTGCCAGCTCACCCGTAGCGGGGGTTAATCAAGAGACCCAGTACTTC.

V gene TRBV6-6 combines with J gene TRBJ1-2; unclear D gene. The CDR3 runs to 15 residues. V gave up 2 bases and J gave up 4 bases, with 14 bases separating them. Germline CDR1 is MNHNY and CDR2 is SVGAGI (reference sequence). The CDR3 coding sequence is TGTGCCAGCAGTTACGAGGAAAGCGCCGGCTATGGCTACACCTTC. Its translation: CASSYEESAGYGYTF.